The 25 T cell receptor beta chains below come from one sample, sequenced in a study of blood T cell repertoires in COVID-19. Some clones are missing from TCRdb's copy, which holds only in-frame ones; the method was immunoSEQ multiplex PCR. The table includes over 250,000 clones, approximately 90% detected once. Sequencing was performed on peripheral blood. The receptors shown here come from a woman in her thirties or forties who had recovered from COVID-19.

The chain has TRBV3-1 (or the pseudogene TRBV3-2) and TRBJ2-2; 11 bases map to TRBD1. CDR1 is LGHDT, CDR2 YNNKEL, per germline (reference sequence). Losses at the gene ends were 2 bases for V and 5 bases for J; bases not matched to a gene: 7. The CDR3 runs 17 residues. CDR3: CASSQPLGTGGTGELFF. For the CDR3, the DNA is TGTGCCAGCAGCCAACCTCTCGGGACAGGGGGTACCGGGGAGCTGTTTTTT.

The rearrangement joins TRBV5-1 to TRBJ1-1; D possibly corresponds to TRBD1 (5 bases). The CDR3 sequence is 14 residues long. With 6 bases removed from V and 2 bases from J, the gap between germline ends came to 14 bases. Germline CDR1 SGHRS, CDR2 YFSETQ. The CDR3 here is CASMGRGLNTEAFF. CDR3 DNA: TGCGCCAGCATGGGTAGGGGTCTTAACACTGAAGCTTTCTTT.

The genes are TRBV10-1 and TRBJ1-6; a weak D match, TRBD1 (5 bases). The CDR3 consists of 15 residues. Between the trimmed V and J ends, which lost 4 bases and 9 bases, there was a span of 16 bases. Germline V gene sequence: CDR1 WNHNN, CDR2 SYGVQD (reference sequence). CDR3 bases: TGCGCCAGCAGTGGGGCCCGGGCCGGGGGTTCACCCCTCCACTTT. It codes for CASSGARAGGSPLHF.

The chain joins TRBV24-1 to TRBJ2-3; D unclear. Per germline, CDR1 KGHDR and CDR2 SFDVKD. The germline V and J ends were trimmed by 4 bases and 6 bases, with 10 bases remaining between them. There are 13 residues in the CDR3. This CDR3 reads CATSDPPGDTQYF. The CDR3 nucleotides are TGTGCCACCAGTGACCCCCCCGGGGATACGCAGTATTTT.

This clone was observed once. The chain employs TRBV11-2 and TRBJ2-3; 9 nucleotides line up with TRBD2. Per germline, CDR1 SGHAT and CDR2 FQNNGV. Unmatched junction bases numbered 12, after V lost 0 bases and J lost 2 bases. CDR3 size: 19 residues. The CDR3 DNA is TGTGCCAGCAGCTTAGATCGGTGGGGAAGCGGGAGGCCCACAGATACGCAGTATTTT. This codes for CASSLDRWGSGRPTDTQYF.

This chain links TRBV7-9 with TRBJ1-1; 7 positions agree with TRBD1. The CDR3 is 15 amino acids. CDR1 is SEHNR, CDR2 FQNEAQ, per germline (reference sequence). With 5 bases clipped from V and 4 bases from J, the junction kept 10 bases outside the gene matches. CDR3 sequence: CASSPDRVGGTEAFF. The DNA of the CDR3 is TGTGCCAGCAGCCCTGACAGGGTAGGGGGCACTGAAGCTTTCTTT. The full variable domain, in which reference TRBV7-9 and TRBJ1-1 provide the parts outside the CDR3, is DTGVSQNPRHKITKRGQNVTFRCDPISEHNRLYWYRQTLGQGPEFLTYFQNEAQLEKSRLLSDRFSAERPKGSFSTLEIQRTEQGDSAMYLCASSPDRVGGTEAFFGQGTRLTVV.

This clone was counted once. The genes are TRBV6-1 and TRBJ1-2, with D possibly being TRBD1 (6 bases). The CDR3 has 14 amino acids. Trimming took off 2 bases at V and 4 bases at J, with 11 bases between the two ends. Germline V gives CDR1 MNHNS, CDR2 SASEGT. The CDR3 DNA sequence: TGTGCCAGCAGTGAATCCGGGACACCCTATGGCTACACCTTC. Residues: CASSESGTPYGYTF.

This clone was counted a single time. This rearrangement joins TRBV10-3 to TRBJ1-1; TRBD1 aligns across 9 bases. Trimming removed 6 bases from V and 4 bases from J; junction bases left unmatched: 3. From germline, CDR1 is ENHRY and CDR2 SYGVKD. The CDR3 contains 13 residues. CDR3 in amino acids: CAIRTGGVTEAFF. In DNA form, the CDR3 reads TGTGCCATCAGGACAGGGGGGGTCACTGAAGCTTTCTTT.

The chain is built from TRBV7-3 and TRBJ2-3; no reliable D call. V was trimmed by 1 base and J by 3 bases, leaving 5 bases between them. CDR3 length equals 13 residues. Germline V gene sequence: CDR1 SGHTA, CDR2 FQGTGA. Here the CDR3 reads CASSLMQTDTQYF. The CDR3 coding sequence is TGTGCCAGCAGCTTAATGCAGACAGATACGCAGTATTTT.

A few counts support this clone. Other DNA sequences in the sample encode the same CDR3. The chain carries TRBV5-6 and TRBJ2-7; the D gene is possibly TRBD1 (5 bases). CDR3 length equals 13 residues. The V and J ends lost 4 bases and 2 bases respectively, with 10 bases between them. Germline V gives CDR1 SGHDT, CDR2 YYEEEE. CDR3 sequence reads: CASSPDTTYEQYF. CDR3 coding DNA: TGTGCCAGCAGCCCGGACACCACCTACGAGCAGTACTTC.

CDR3 bases: TGCGCCAGCAGCGCACAGGGTCTTAACACTGAAGCTTTCTTT. It specifies CASSAQGLNTEAFF. This chain connects TRBV5-1 to TRBJ1-1; possibly TRBD1 for D (6 bases). V was shortened by 4 bases and J by 2 bases, with 12 bases between the two germline ends. CDR1 is SGHRS, CDR2 YFSETQ, per germline. CDR3 length equals 14 residues.

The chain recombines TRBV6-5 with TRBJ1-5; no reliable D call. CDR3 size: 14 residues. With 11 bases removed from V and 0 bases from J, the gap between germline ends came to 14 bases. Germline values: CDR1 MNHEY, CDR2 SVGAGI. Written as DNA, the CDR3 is TGTGCCTCCGAGCGGGCTAATAGCAATCAGCCCCAGCATTTT. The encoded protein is CASERANSNQPQHF.

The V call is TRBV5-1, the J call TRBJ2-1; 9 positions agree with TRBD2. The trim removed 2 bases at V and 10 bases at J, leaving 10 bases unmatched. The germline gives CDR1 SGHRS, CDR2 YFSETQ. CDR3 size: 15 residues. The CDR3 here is CASSLGVAGVGEQFF. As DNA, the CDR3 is TGCGCCAGCAGCTTAGGGGTAGCGGGAGTGGGGGAGCAGTTCTTC.

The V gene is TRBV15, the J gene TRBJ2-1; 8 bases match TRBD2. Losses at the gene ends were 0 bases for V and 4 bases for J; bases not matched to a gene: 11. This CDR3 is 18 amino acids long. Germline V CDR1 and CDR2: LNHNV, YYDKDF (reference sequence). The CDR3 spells CATSRDLGAVAGYNEQFF. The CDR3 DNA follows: TGTGCCACCAGCAGAGATCTTGGGGCGGTAGCGGGGTACAATGAGCAGTTCTTC.

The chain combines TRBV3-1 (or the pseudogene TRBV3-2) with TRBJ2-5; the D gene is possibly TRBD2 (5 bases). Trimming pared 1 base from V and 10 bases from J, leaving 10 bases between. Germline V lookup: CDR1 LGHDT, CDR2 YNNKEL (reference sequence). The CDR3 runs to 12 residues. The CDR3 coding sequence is TGTGCCAGCAGCCAAGTCCCCCGGGACCAGTACTTC. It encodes CASSQVPRDQYF.

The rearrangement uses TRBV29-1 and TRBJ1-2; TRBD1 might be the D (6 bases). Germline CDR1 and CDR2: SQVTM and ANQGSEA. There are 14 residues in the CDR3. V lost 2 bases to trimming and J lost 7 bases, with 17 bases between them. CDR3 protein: CSVESGRGGGGYTF. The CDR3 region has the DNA TGCAGCGTTGAAAGCGGGAGGGGGGGCGGTGGCTACACCTTC.

The CDR3 sequence is CASRGSSYNSPLHF. In DNA, the CDR3 is TGTGCCAGCAGGGGGAGCTCCTATAATTCACCCCTCCACTTT. The chain has TRBV9 and TRBJ1-6; D gene unclear. V was shortened by 5 bases and J by 0 bases, with 6 bases between the two germline ends. Germline CDR1 and CDR2: SGDLS and YYNGEE. The CDR3 extends over 14 amino acids.

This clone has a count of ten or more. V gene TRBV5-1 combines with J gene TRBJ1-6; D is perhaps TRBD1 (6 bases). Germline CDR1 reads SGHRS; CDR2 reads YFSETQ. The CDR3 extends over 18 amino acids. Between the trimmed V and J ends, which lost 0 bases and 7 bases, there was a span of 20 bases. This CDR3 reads CASSLVVLGLGANSPLHF. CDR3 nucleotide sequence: TGCGCCAGCAGCTTGGTCGTTTTGGGGCTGGGGGCGAATTCACCCCTCCACTTT.

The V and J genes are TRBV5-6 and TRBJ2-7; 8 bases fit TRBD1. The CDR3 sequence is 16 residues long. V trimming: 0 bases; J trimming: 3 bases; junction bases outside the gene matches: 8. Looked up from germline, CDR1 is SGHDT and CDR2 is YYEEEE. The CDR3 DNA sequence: TGTGCCAGCAGCTTGGGCCCCCAGGGGGCGGACTACGAGCAGTACTTC. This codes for CASSLGPQGADYEQYF.

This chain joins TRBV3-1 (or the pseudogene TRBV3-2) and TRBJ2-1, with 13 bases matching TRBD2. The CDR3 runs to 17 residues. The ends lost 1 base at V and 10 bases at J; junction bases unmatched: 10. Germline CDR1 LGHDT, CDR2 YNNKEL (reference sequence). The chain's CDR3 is CASSQVFGLAGDDEQFF. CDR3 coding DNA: TGTGCCAGCAGCCAAGTGTTCGGACTAGCGGGAGACGACGAGCAGTTCTTC.

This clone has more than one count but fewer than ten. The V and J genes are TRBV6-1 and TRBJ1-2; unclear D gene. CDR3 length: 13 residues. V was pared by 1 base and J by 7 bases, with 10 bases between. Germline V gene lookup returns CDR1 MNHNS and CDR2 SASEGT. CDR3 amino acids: CASSEVWPPGYTF. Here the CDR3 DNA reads TGTGCCAGCAGTGAAGTGTGGCCTCCTGGCTACACCTTC.

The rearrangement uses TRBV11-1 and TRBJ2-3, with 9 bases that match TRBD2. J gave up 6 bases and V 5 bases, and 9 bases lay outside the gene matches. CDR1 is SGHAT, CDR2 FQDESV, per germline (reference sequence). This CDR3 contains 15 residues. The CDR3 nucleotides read TGTGCCAGCAGCCCCGGTGCGGGAGGGTTGGATACGCAGTATTTT. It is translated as CASSPGAGGLDTQYF.

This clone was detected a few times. The CDR3 region has the DNA TGTGCCAGCAGCCCCCAGGGCGGTGGGGAAAAACTGTTTTTT. It is translated as CASSPQGGGEKLFF. This rearrangement joins TRBV4-2 to TRBJ1-4, with D perhaps TRBD1 (5 bases). Germline-derived CDR1 and CDR2 are LGHNA and YNFKEQ. V was pared by 4 bases and J by 8 bases, with 14 bases between. The CDR3 totals 14 residues.

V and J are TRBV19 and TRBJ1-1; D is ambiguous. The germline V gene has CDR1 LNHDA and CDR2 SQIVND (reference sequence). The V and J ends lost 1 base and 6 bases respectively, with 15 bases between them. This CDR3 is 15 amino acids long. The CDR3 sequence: CASSIVAVPTAEAFF. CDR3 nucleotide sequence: TGTGCCAGTAGTATAGTGGCGGTTCCAACGGCTGAAGCTTTCTTT.

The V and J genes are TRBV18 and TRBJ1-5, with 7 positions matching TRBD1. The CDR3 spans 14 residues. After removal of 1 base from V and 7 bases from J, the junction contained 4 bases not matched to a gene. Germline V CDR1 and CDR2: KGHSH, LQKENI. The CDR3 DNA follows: TGTGCCAGCTCACCACAAGAGGGGGCGCAGCCCCAGCATTTT. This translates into CASSPQEGAQPQHF. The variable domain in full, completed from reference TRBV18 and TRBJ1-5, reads NAGVMQNPRHLVRRRGQEARLRCSPMKGHSHVYWYRQLPEEGLKFMVYLQKENIIDESGMPKERFSAEFPKEGPSILRIQQVVRGDSAAYFCASSPQEGAQPQHFGDGTRLSIL.